This T cell receptor (beta chain) appears in the sequencing data of a study of PD-L1 blockade in urothelial cancer. Background on the study: Patients initiated atezolizumab in 2014 at 1,200 mg intravenously every 3 weeks. Prior chemotherapy in patients spanned 0 to 3 regimens. Study results and caveats: Patients who had durable benefit saw their tumor-associated blood clones expand more at 3 weeks.

The J segment lost 2 bases and the V segment lost 4 bases, leaving 5 bases of the junction unmatched. This CDR3 comprises 17 residues. CDR1 SGHTA and CDR2 FQGNSA come from the germline V gene. Every PCR was spiked with synthetic TCR analog templates. TCRdb's table, derived via immunoSEQ multiplex PCR, lists solely in-frame clones and lacks some. This sample yields around 100,000 clones, of which roughly 87% are seen a single time; 2% to 2.5% belongs to the top ten. The time point is: pretreatment peripheral blood. This clone was observed a single time. Its target is not known. V is TRBV7-2 and J is TRBJ2-3, with 14 bases that match TRBD2. This receptor was obtained from a man aged 55 to 69 with urothelial cancer. Here the sequenced sample was PBMCs, taken around atezolizumab (anti-PD-L1) treatment. CDR3 protein: CASSSRTSGGPTDTQYF. As DNA, the CDR3 is TGTGCCAGCAGCTCGAGGACTAGCGGGGGGCCCACAGATACGCAGTATTTT.